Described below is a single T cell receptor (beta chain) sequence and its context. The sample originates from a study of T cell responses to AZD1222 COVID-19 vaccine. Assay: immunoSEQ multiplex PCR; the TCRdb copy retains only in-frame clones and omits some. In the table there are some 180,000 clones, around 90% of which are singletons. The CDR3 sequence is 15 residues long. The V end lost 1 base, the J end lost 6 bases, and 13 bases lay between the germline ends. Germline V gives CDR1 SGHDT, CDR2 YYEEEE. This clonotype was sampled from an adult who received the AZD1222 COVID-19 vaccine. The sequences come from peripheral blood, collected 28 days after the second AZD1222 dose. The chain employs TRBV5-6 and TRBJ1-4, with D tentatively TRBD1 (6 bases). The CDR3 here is CASSLRLGADEKLFF. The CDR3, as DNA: TGTGCCAGCAGCTTGCGGCTGGGGGCTGATGAAAAACTGTTTTTT.